This T cell receptor beta chain derives from a study of beta chain features in type 1 diabetes. As for the study in general: Across every sample, around 98 million sorted cells were examined in total. Study findings and constraints: TCRB CDR3s were moderately but significantly shorter in Type 1 diabetes patients in all four CD4+ subsets.

V was pared by 3 bases and J by 6 bases, with 14 bases between. CDR1 and CDR2 from the germline V gene are MNHEY and SVGAGI. The CDR3 runs to 14 residues. CD45RO/CCR7/CD25/CD127/CD95/CD27 separated CD4+ naive, central memory, regulatory and stem cell-like memory cells by sorting. As every portion of the isolated RNA was reverse transcribed, the sequencing read expressed TCRB transcripts. Produced via immunoSEQ multiplex PCR; TCRdb's table is partial and in-frame only. The profile shows about 160,000 clones, roughly 9% of them singletons. For this clone: The antigen is not known.

Sequencing was carried out using central memory CD4+ T cells from blood. V and J are TRBV6-5 and TRBJ1-2, with D maybe TRBD1 (5 bases). This clonotype originated in a woman aged 25 to 45 with type 1 diabetes. The CDR3 region is CASSYNQGLDGYTF. The CDR3 DNA is TGTGCCAGCAGTTATAATCAGGGTCTGGATGGCTACACCTTC.